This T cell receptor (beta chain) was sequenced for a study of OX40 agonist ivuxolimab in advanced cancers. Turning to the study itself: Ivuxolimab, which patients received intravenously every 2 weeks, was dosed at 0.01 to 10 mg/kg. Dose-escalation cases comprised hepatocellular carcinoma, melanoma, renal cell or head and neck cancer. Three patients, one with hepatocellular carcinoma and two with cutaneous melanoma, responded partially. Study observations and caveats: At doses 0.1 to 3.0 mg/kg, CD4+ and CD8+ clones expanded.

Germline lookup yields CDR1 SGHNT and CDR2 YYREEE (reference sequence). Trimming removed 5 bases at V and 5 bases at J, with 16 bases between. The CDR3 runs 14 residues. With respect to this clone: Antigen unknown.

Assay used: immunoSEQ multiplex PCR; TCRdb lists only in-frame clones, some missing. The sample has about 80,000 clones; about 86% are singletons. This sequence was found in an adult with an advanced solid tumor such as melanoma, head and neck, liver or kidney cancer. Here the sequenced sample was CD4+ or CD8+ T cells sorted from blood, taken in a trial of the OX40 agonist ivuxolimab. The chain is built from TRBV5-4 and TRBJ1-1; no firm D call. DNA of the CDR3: TGTGCCAGCAGACCACGGGCTTCGGAGACTGAAGCTTTCTTT. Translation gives CASRPRASETEAFF.